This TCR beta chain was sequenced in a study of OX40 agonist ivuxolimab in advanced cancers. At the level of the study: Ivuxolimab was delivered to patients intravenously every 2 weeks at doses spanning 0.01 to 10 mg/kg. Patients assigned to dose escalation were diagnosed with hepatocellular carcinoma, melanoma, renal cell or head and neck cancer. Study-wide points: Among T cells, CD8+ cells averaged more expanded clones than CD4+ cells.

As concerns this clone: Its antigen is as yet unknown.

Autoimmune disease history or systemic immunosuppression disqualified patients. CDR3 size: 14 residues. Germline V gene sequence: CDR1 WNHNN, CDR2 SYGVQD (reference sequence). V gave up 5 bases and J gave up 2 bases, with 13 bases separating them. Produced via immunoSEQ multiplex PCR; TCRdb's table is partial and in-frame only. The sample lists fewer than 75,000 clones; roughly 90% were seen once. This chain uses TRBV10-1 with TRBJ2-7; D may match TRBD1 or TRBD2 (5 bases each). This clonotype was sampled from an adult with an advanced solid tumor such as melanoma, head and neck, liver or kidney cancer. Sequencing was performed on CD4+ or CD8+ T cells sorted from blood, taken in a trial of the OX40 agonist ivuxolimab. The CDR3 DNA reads TGCGCCAGCAGTTCGGGACGGATAACCTACGAGCAGTACTTC. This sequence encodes CASSSGRITYEQYF.